The TCR beta chain described here comes from a study of response to subunit inactivated influenza vaccine. Findings and caveats of the study: It was suggested by the authors that few new T cells are recruited by each seasonal influenza vaccination.

This clonotype appeared many times. Its antigen is still unknown. The CDR3 loop spans 15 amino acids. Per the germline V gene, CDR1 is SGHRS and CDR2 is YFSETQ. After removal of 0 bases from V and 4 bases from J, the junction contained 6 bases not matched to a gene. TCRdb called the RT-PCR reads again in MiXCR, with one record for every CDR3 protein. The sample lists roughly 650,000 distinct CDR3 sequences; more than 15% were seen once. The receptor was isolated from a man aged 50-60 years who received an inactivated influenza vaccine. This chain joins TRBV5-1 and TRBJ1-1; TRBD1 matches at 7 bases. The sample here was PBMCs from blood, taken 12 days after vaccination. This chain's CDR3 is CASSLGTGRGTEAFF. CDR3 coding DNA: TGCGCCAGCAGCTTGGGGACAGGTCGCGGCACTGAAGCTTTCTTT.